The clone carrying this T cell receptor (beta chain) was counted a few times. Unique molecular identifiers were used in preparing the TCRbeta library. TCRdb reprocessed the PCR reads with MiXCR, giving one entry per CDR3 protein. The table has a few hundred thousand distinct CDR3 sequences, about 18% seen once. The sample originates from a study of T-cell reconstitution after alpha-beta-depleted transplantation in children. Germline V lookup: CDR1 LGHDT, CDR2 YNNKEL (reference sequence). This CDR3 is built from 12 residues. The V and J ends lost 3 bases and 10 bases respectively, with 12 bases between them.

The clonotype was recovered from a human donor who donated a stem cell graft to a child with acute lymphoblastic leukemia. This chain uses TRBV3-1 with TRBJ1-1; D ambiguous. The sequencing used PBMCs from the stem cell graft donor, collected from the stem cell graft. CDR3 region: CASSHDPGGAFF. DNA of the CDR3: TGTGCCAGCAGCCACGACCCAGGCGGAGCTTTCTTT.